Below are 9 T cell receptor beta chains sequenced from a single sample in a study of blood T cell repertoires in COVID-19. Clones were read by immunoSEQ multiplex PCR, and TCRdb kept only the in-frame ones, dropping some. The sample shows around 330,000 clones, over 85% of them seen only once. The sample comprised PBMCs or T cells enriched from blood (not recorded which). The receptors come from a man aged 55 to 70 who had recovered from COVID-19.

This clone was seen a single time. The J gene is TRBJ1-1, the V gene TRBV5-1; perhaps TRBD1 as D (6 bases). CDR1 is SGHRS, CDR2 YFSETQ, per germline. Deletions cut 1 base from V and 1 base from J, with 8 bases between. The length of the CDR3 is 14 residues. The CDR3 DNA reads TGCGCCAGCAGCTTGACAGGGCCGAACACTGAAGCTTTCTTT. It yields the protein CASSLTGPNTEAFF. Combining the CDR3 with reference TRBV5-1 and TRBJ1-1 gives the whole variable domain KAGVTQTPRYLIKTRGQQVTLSCSPISGHRSVSWYQQTPGQGLQFLFEYFSETQRNKGNFPGRFSGRQFSNSRSEMNVSTLELGDSALYLCASSLTGPNTEAFFGQGTRLTVV.

In nucleotides, the CDR3 is TGTGCCAGTTCGGCGACAGGGGTTTCTAATGAAAAACTGTTTTTT. Its protein is CASSATGVSNEKLFF. The gene calls are TRBV19 and TRBJ1-4; 8 bases fit TRBD1. V was pared by 8 bases and J by 3 bases, with 8 bases of the junction left unmatched. The length of the CDR3 is 15 residues. Germline assignment: CDR1 LNHDA and CDR2 SQIVND (reference sequence).

This clone has just one count. Additional DNA sequences in this sample encode the identical CDR3. The J gene is TRBJ1-5, the V gene TRBV27; 7 bases match TRBD1. V gave up 2 bases and J gave up 6 bases; unmatched junction bases: 7. This CDR3 is 15 amino acids long. From germline, CDR1 is MNHEY and CDR2 SMNVEV (reference sequence). The DNA of the CDR3 is TGTGCCAGCAGTTTAGGAGGTCAGGGGGGTCAGCCCCAGCATTTT. Translating gives CASSLGGQGGQPQHF.

The gene calls are TRBV24-1 and TRBJ2-3; 8 bases fit TRBD1. The CDR3 length is 15 residues. V lost 0 bases, J lost 3 bases, and 1 base stayed unmatched. Germline V lookup: CDR1 KGHDR, CDR2 SFDVKD. CDR3 sequence reads: CATSDLGQGTDTQYF. CDR3 nucleotides: TGTGCCACCAGTGATTTGGGACAGGGTACAGATACGCAGTATTTT.

V gene TRBV5-6 combines with J gene TRBJ1-5; TRBD1 might be the D (6 bases). The CDR3 is 15 residues long. Deletions cut 3 bases from V and 5 bases from J, with 15 bases between. Germline V gene sequence: CDR1 SGHDT, CDR2 YYEEEE. The CDR3 spells CASSSGTNYDQPQHF. Written as DNA, the CDR3 is TGTGCCAGCAGCTCGGGGACAAACTACGATCAGCCCCAGCATTTT.

The chain combines TRBV29-1 with TRBJ2-1, with 8 bases aligning to TRBD2. Losses at the gene ends were 1 base for V and 3 bases for J; bases not matched to a gene: 5. Per germline, CDR1 SQVTM and CDR2 ANQGSEA. The CDR3 spans 15 residues. The CDR3 nucleotides read TGCAGCGTTGAAGGTAGCGGGACGAACTACAATGAGCAGTTCTTC. It yields the protein CSVEGSGTNYNEQFF.

This sequence joins TRBV5-5 and TRBJ1-5; 9 bases map to TRBD1. This CDR3 is 14 amino acids long. Germline V gene data show CDR1 as SGHKS and CDR2 as YYEKEE (reference sequence). V trimming: 3 bases; J trimming: 5 bases; junction bases outside the gene matches: 3. The CDR3 region is CASSWGQGDQPQHF. DNA of the CDR3: TGTGCCAGCAGCTGGGGACAGGGAGATCAGCCCCAGCATTTT.

V is TRBV6-2 or TRBV6-3 and J is TRBJ1-2; D gene unclear. CDR3 length equals 13 residues. The ends were cut back, 5 bases at V and 4 bases at J, with 11 bases in the middle. Per the germline V gene, CDR1 is MNHEY and CDR2 is SVGEGT. The CDR3 nucleotides are TGTGCCAGCAGTCGTACAGAACTCTATGGCTACACCTTC. Protein product: CASSRTELYGYTF.

The chain couples TRBV30 to TRBJ1-4; no firm D call. Germline lookup yields CDR1 GTSNPN and CDR2 SVGIG (reference sequence). Deletions cut 2 bases from V and 5 bases from J, with 15 bases between. The CDR3 extends over 15 amino acids. CDR3 DNA: TGTGCCTGGAGTCGGTATGCACAGAGAAATGAAAAACTGTTTTTT. Translation: CAWSRYAQRNEKLFF. The variable domain in full, with the rest retrieved from reference TRBV30 and TRBJ1-4, is SQTIHQWPATLVQPVGSPLSLECTVEGTSNPNLYWYRQAAGRGLQLLFYSVGIGQISSEVPQNLSASRPQDRQFILSSKKLLLSDSGFYLCAWSRYAQRNEKLFFGSGTQLSVL.